In its sample, the clone carrying this TCR beta chain is medium-sized. Its antigen is currently unknown. From the reads, TCRdb called clonotypes with MiXCR, one entry per CDR3 protein. The table has roughly 10,000 distinct CDR3 sequences, about 18% seen once; the top ten hold about 1.2%. This record comes from a study of liver allograft versus peripheral blood T cells. Study context: The study compared liver allograft T cell receptor repertoires against peripheral blood repertoires of liver transplant recipients.

Overall study findings and caveats: It was reported that the T cell receptor repertoires found inside liver allografts differed from those that were detected in peripheral blood.

The CDR3 sequence is 18 residues long. V dropped 2 bases and J dropped 0 bases, with 20 bases sitting between them. Germline-derived CDR1 and CDR2 are SGHNT and YYREEE (reference sequence). The TCR sequence derives from a human patient who had a liver transplant. Some of the T cells might come from the graft donor. The V and J genes are TRBV5-4 and TRBJ1-1, with D perhaps TRBD1 (6 bases). The CDR3 region has the DNA TGTGCCAGCAGCTTTCCCCGCGGGGGCCGACAGCTGAACACTGAAGCTTTCTTT. Its protein is CASSFPRGGRQLNTEAFF.